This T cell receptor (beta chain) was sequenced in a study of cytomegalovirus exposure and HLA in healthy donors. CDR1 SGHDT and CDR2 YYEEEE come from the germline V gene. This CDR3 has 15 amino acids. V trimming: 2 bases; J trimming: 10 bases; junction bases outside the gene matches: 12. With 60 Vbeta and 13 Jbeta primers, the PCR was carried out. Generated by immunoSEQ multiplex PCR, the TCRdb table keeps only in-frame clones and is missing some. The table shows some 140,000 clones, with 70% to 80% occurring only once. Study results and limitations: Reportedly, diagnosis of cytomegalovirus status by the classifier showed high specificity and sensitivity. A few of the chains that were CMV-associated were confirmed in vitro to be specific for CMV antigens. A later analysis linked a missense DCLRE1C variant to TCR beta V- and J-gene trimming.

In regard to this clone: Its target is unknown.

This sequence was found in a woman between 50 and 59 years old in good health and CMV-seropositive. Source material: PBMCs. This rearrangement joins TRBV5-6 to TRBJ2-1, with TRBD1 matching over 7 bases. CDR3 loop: CASSFGDSLIREQFF. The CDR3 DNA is TGTGCCAGCAGCTTCGGGGACAGCCTAATCCGGGAGCAGTTCTTC. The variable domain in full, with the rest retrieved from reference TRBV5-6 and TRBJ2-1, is DAGVTQSPTHLIKTRGQQVTLRCSPKSGHDTVSWYQQALGQGPQFIFQYYEEEERQRGNFPDRFSGHQFPNYSSELNVNALLLGDSALYLCASSFGDSLIREQFFGPGTRLTVL.